One sample yielded the 19 T cell receptor beta chains listed below, sequenced in a study of blood T cell repertoires in COVID-19. Sequencing used immunoSEQ multiplex PCR; TCRdb keeps in-frame clones, though not all of them. There are about 170,000 clones in the sample; approximately 92% occur only once, and 4.6% lies in the top ten. Material: peripheral blood. These receptor sequences come from a woman aged 45-65 years with acute or convalescent COVID-19.

This clone was counted only a few times. The chain has TRBV6-5 and TRBJ2-1, with D possibly being TRBD2 (5 bases). Germline lookup yields CDR1 MNHEY and CDR2 SVGAGI. V lost 6 bases, J lost 3 bases, and 12 bases lay in between. The CDR3 is 14 amino acids. This CDR3 reads CASSPGSLYNEQFF. For the CDR3, the DNA is TGTGCCAGCAGCCCGGGATCCCTCTACAATGAGCAGTTCTTC.

This chain links TRBV5-6 with TRBJ1-6; TRBD1 matches at 9 bases. Germline CDR1 reads SGHDT; CDR2 reads YYEEEE. V was pared by 3 bases and J by 6 bases, with 7 bases of the junction left unmatched. CDR3 length: 16 amino acids. The CDR3 DNA is TGTGCCAGCAGCTACTGGACAGGGGCAGGTAATTCACCCCTCCACTTT. Translated, it gives CASSYWTGAGNSPLHF.

This clone turned up a few times. The chain links TRBV6-5 to TRBJ1-5, with 7 positions matching TRBD1. The CDR3 loop spans 14 amino acids. Per the germline V gene, CDR1 is MNHEY and CDR2 is SVGAGI. V lost 0 bases, J lost 6 bases, and 2 bases stayed unmatched. The CDR3 bases are TGTGCCAGCAGTTACTCACAGGGGAGTCAGCCCCAGCATTTT. It is translated as CASSYSQGSQPQHF.

V and J are TRBV27 and TRBJ2-2; no reliable D call. The CDR3 runs to 13 residues. Per germline, CDR1 MNHEY and CDR2 SMNVEV (reference sequence). V was shortened by 0 bases and J by 8 bases, with 7 bases between the two germline ends. The CDR3 sequence is CASSLSRRGELFF. The CDR3 bases are TGTGCCAGCAGTTTATCGAGGCGAGGGGAGCTGTTTTTT.

V gene TRBV28 combines with J gene TRBJ2-1, with D perhaps matching TRBD1 (6 bases). Germline CDR1 is MDHEN and CDR2 is SYDVKM. The germline V and J ends were trimmed by 10 bases and 8 bases, with 18 bases remaining between them. This CDR3 comprises 13 residues. For the CDR3, the DNA is TGTGCCACCACCCTCGTACAGGGCTATGAGCAGTTCTTC. It codes for CATTLVQGYEQFF.

This rearrangement joins TRBV7-2 to TRBJ2-7; D not resolved. Germline loops: CDR1 SGHTA, CDR2 FQGNSA. V was shortened by 5 bases and J by 2 bases, with 13 bases between the two germline ends. This CDR3 is 14 amino acids long. CDR3 sequence: CASSRQPGTYEQYF. The CDR3 bases are TGTGCCAGCAGCCGCCAACCGGGTACCTACGAGCAGTACTTC.

This clone is a singleton in its sample. The chain employs TRBV19 and TRBJ2-2, with 7 bases fitting TRBD2. V was clipped by 5 bases and J by 0 bases; unmatched bases: 3. The germline gives CDR1 LNHDA, CDR2 SQIVND (reference sequence). This CDR3 region has 15 residues. CDR3 nucleotides: TGTGCCAGTAGTCGCGGGGGATCGAACACCGGGGAGCTGTTTTTT. This gives the protein CASSRGGSNTGELFF. Full variable domain (remainder filled in from reference TRBV19 and TRBJ2-2): DGGITQSPKYLFRKEGQNVTLSCEQNLNHDAMYWYRQDPGQGLRLIYYSQIVNDFQKGDIAEGYSVSREKKESFPLTVTSAQKNPTAFYLCASSRGGSNTGELFFGEGSRLTVL.

The chain carries TRBV7-6 and TRBJ2-5; D is possibly TRBD1 (5 bases). The CDR3 contains 15 residues. CDR1 and CDR2 (germline): SGHVS, FNYEAQ. Trimming stripped 3 bases from V and 2 bases from J, with 13 bases between. This CDR3 is CASSFGTGAQETQYF. The CDR3 DNA reads TGTGCCAGCAGCTTCGGAACAGGAGCGCAAGAGACCCAGTACTTC. Based on the CDR3 plus reference TRBV7-6 and TRBJ2-5, the full variable domain is GAGVSQSPRYKVTKRGQDVALRCDPISGHVSLYWYRQALGQGPEFLTYFNYEAQQDKSGLPNDRFSAERPEGSISTLTIQRTEQRDSAMYRCASSFGTGAQETQYFGPGTRLLVL.

The rearrangement uses TRBV1 and TRBJ2-5; TRBD2 reflects the table's D call only, with no check against the DNA. TRBV1 is described as a pseudogene. CDR3 length: 20 amino acids. DNA for the CDR3: TGCACCAGCAGCCAAGAAAGGTTGGGGCTAGCGGGTCTCTACCAAGAGACCCAGTACTTC. This sequence encodes CTSSQERLGLAGLYQETQYF.

This chain links TRBV29-1 with TRBJ2-7, with 9 bases matching TRBD1. Germline V gene lookup returns CDR1 SQVTM and CDR2 ANQGSEA. The CDR3 contains 13 residues. Losses at the gene ends were 5 bases for V and 2 bases for J; bases not matched to a gene: 4. In DNA, the CDR3 is TGCAGCGTTCGGGACAGGGACACCTACGAGCAGTACTTC. Encoded protein: CSVRDRDTYEQYF.

This chain joins TRBV28 and TRBJ1-2; D not resolved. V was trimmed by 5 bases and J by 4 bases, leaving 14 bases between them. The CDR3 runs 14 residues. Germline V gene data show CDR1 as MDHEN and CDR2 as SYDVKM. The DNA of the CDR3 is TGTGCCAGCAGTCCTCATGAGTTGGTCTATGGCTACACCTTC. Its translation: CASSPHELVYGYTF.

V gene TRBV5-8 combines with J gene TRBJ1-5; 11 nucleotides agree with TRBD1. This CDR3 has 17 amino acids. The germline V gene has CDR1 SGHTS and CDR2 YDEGEE. Trimming at V came to 0 bases and at J to 7 bases, leaving 9 bases not matched to a gene. The CDR3 DNA is TGTGCCAGCAGCTTGGTAGGGGACAGGGGGATTGTGCAGCCCCAGCATTTT. Its translation: CASSLVGDRGIVQPQHF.

CDR3 residues: CASSLGVTTGFSYEQYF. Written as DNA, the CDR3 is TGCGCCAGCAGCTTGGGGGTAACTACAGGGTTCTCCTACGAGCAGTACTTC. V is TRBV5-1 and J is TRBJ2-7; D perhaps matches TRBD1 (6 bases). V was clipped by 0 bases and J by 0 bases, with 16 bases between them. This CDR3 is 17 amino acids long. In germline, CDR1 is SGHRS, CDR2 YFSETQ.

The CDR3 DNA sequence: TGCGCCAGCAGCTTGGGTGGACAGGGGGCTTCCGAAGCTTTCTTT. It translates to CASSLGGQGASEAFF. J is TRBJ1-1 and V is TRBV5-1, with TRBD1 matching over 11 bases. The junction had 6 bases not matched to a gene; V was cut back by 0 bases and J by 8 bases. Germline V lookup: CDR1 SGHRS, CDR2 YFSETQ. The CDR3 totals 15 residues.

V gene TRBV6-5 combines with J gene TRBJ2-3; 8 nucleotides agree with TRBD1. With V trimmed by 6 bases and J by 5 bases, 10 bases remained unmatched. Germline CDR1 is MNHEY and CDR2 is SVGAGI. This CDR3 is 15 amino acids long. The CDR3 nucleotides are TGTGCCAGCAGGCGGACCGGGACAGGCGTAGATACGCAGTATTTT. Protein: CASRRTGTGVDTQYF.

This chain uses TRBV7-3 with TRBJ2-5, with 7 positions matching TRBD2. The CDR3 spans 14 residues. Trimming at V came to 5 bases and at J to 3 bases, leaving 6 bases not matched to a gene. The germline CDR1 and CDR2 sequences are SGHTA and FQGTGA. The CDR3 bases are TGTGCCAGCAGCCCTGACGGGACTAAAGAGACCCAGTACTTC. Protein: CASSPDGTKETQYF.

The V call is TRBV5-5, the J call TRBJ1-6; D is unclear. This CDR3 is built from 16 residues. Germline V lookup: CDR1 SGHKS, CDR2 YYEKEE (reference sequence). Trimming took off 1 base at V and 5 bases at J, with 13 bases between the two ends. As DNA, the CDR3 is TGTGCCAGCAGCTTGACTGAGGGCAGAGATAATTCACCCCTCCACTTT. Its protein is CASSLTEGRDNSPLHF.

The V call is TRBV19, the J call TRBJ1-3, with D possibly TRBD1 on 6 matching bases. Germline loops: CDR1 LNHDA, CDR2 SQIVND (reference sequence). The CDR3 consists of 14 residues. V lost 6 bases and J 2 bases, leaving 11 bases between the germline ends. The CDR3 coding sequence is TGTGCCAGTAGCACCGACAGGACTGGAAACACCATATATTTT. It is translated as CASSTDRTGNTIYF.

The V call is TRBV11-2, the J call TRBJ2-5; D is possibly TRBD1 (5 bases). This CDR3 has 15 residues. In germline, CDR1 is SGHAT, CDR2 FQNNGV. With 5 bases removed from V and 7 bases from J, the gap between germline ends came to 20 bases. Here the CDR3 DNA reads TGTGCCAGCAGCCCTAGGACAAAGGCGAGAGGGACCCAGTACTTC. Amino acids: CASSPRTKARGTQYF.